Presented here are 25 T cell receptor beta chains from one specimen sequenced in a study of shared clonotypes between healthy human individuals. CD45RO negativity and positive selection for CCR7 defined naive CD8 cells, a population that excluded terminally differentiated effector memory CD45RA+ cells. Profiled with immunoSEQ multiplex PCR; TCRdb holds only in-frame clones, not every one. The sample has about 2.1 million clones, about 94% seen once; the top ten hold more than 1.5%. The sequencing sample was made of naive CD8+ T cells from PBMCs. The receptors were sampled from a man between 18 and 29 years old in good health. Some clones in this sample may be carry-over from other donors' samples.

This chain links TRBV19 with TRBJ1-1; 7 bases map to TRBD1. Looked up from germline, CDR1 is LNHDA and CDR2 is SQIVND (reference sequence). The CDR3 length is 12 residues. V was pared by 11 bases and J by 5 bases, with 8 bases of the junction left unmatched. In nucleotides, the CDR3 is TGTGCCTGCCGGACAGGTGGGACTGAAGCTTTCTTT. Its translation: CACRTGGTEAFF.

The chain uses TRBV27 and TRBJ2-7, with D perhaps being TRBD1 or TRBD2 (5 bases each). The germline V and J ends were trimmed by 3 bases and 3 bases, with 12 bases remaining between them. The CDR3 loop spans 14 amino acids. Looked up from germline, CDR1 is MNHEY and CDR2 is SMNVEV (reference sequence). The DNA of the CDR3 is TGTGCCAGCAGTTTCTTCGGGACGGACTACGAGCAGTACTTC. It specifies CASSFFGTDYEQYF.

In nucleotides, the CDR3 is TGTGCCAGCGCTCCCCCGATTGGCGGGGAGCTGTTTTTT. Translating it yields CASAPPIGGELFF. The chain joins TRBV19 to TRBJ2-2; D remains ambiguous. The CDR3 contains 13 residues. Trimming removed 9 bases from V and 7 bases from J, with 15 bases in between. Looked up from germline, CDR1 is LNHDA and CDR2 is SQIVND (reference sequence).

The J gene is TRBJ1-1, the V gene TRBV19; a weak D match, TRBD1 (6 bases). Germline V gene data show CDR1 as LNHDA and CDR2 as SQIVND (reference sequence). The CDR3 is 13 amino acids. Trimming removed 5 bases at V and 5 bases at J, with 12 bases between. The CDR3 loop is CASSSGGPTEAFF. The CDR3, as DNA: TGTGCCAGTAGTTCGGGGGGCCCGACTGAAGCTTTCTTT.

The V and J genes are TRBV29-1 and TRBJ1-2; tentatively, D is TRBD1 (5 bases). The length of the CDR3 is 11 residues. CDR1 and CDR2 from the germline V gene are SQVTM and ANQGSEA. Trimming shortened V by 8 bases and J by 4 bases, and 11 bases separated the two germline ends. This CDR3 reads CSTPDSYGYTF. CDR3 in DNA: TGCAGCACCCCCGACAGCTATGGCTACACCTTC.

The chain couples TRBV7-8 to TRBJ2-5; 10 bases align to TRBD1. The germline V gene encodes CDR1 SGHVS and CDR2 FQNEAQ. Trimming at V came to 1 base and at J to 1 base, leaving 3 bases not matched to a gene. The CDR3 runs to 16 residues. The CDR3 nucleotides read TGTGCCAGCAGCTTAGTGGGACAGGGGACCCAAGAGACCCAGTACTTC. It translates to CASSLVGQGTQETQYF.

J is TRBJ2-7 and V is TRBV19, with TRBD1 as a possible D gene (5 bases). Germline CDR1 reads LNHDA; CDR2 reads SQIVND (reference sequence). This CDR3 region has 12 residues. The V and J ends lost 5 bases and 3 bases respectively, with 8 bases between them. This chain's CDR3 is CASSHQGYEQYF. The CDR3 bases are TGTGCCAGTAGTCACCAGGGCTACGAGCAGTACTTC.

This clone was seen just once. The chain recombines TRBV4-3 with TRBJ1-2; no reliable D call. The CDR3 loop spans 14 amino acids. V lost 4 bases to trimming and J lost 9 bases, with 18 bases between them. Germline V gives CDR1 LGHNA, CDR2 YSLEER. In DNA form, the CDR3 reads TGCGCCAGCAGCCGTAACAGCCGCGATGTTCGCTACACCTTC. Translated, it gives CASSRNSRDVRYTF.

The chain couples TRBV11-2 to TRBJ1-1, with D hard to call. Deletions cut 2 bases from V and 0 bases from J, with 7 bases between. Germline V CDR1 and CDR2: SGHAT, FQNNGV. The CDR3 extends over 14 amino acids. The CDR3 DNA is TGTGCCAGCAGCTTATACTTGGTGAACACTGAAGCTTTCTTT. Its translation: CASSLYLVNTEAFF.

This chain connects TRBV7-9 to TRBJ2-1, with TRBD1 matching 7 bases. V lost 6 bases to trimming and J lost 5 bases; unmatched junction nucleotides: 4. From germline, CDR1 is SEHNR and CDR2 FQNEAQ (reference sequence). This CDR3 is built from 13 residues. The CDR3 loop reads CASRQGSHNEQFF. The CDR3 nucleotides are TGTGCCAGCAGACAGGGGTCCCACAATGAGCAGTTCTTC.

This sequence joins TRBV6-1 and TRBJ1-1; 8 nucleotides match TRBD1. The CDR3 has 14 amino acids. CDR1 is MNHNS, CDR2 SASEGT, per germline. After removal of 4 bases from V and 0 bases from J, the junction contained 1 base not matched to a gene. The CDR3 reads CASSGTGLNTEAFF. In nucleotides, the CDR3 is TGTGCCAGCAGTGGGACAGGGCTGAACACTGAAGCTTTCTTT.

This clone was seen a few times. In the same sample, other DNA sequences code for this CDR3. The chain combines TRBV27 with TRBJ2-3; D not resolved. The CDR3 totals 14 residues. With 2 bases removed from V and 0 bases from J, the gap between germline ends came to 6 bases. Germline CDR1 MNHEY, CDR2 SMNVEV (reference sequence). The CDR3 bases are TGTGCCAGCAGTTTAAGGGCGAGCACAGATACGCAGTATTTT. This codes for CASSLRASTDTQYF.

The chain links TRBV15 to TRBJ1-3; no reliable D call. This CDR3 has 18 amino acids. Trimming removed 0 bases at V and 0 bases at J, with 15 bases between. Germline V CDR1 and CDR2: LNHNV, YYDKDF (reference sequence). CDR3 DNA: TGTGCCACCAGCAGAGATAACGGGGAAACTCTCTCTGGAAACACCATATATTTT. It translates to CATSRDNGETLSGNTIYF. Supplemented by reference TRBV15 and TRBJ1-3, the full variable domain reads DAMVIQNPRYQVTQFGKPVTLSCSQTLNHNVMYWYQQKSSQAPKLLFHYYDKDFNNEADTPDNFQSRRPNTSFCFLDIRSPGLGDTAMYLCATSRDNGETLSGNTIYFGEGSWLTVV.

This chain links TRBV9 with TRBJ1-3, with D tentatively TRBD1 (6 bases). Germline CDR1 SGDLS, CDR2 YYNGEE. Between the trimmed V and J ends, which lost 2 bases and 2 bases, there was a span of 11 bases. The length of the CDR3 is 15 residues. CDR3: CASSVGGPPGNTIYF. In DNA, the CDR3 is TGTGCCAGCAGCGTGGGGGGCCCCCCTGGAAACACCATATATTTT.

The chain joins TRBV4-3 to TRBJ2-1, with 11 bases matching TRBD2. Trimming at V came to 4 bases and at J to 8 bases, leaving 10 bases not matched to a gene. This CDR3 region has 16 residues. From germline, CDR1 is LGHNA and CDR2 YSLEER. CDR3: CASSPGLAGPMYEQFF. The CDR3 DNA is TGCGCCAGCAGCCCAGGACTAGCGGGCCCTATGTATGAGCAGTTCTTC.

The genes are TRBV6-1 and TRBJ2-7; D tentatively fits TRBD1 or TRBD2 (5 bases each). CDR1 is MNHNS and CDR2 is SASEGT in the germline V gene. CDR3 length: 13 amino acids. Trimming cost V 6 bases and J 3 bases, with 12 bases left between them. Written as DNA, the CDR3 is TGTGCCAGCAGAGAGGGGCAGGGCTACGAGCAGTACTTC. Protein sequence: CASREGQGYEQYF.

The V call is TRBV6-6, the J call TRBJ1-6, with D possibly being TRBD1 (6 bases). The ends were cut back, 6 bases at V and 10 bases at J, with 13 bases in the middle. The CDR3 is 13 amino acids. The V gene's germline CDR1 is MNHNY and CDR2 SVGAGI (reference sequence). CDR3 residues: CASSDTGNSPLHF. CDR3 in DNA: TGTGCCAGCAGCGATACAGGGAACTCACCCCTCCACTTT.

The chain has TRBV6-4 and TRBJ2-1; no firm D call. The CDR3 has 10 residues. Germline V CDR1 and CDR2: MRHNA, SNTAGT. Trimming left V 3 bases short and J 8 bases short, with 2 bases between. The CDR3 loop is CASSEDEQFF. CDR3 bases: TGTGCCAGCAGTGAAGATGAGCAGTTCTTC.

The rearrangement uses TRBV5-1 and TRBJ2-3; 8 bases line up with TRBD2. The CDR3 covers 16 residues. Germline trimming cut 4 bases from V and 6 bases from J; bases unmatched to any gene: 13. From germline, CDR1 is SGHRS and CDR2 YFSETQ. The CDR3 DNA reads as TGCGCCAGCAGCCAGGCCATAGCGGGGAGGGTCGATACGCAGTATTTT. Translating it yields CASSQAIAGRVDTQYF.

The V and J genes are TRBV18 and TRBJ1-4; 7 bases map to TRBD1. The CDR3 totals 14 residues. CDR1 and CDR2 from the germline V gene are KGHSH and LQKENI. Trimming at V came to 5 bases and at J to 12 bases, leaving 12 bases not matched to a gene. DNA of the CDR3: TGTGCCAGCTCAGCTAACAGGGGACCAGCGGAACTGTTTTTT. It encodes CASSANRGPAELFF.

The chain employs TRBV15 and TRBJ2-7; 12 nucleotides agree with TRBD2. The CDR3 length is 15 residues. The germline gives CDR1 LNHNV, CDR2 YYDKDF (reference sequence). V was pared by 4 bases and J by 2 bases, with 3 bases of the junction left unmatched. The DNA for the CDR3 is TGTGCCACCAGCATACGGACTAGCGGGGCCTACGAGCAGTACTTC. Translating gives CATSIRTSGAYEQYF.

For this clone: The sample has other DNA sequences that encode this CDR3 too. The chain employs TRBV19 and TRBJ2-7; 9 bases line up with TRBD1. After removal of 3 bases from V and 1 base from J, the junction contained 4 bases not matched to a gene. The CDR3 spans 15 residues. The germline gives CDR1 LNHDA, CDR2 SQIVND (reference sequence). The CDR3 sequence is CASSMPGTGSYEQYF. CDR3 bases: TGTGCCAGTAGTATGCCCGGGACAGGGTCCTACGAGCAGTACTTC.

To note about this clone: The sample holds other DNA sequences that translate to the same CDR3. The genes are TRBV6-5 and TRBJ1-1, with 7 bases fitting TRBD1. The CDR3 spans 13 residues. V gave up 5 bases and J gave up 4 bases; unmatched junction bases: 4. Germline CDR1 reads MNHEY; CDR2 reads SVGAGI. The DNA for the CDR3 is TGTGCCAGCAGTGACAGGGTAGGCACTGAAGCTTTCTTT. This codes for CASSDRVGTEAFF.

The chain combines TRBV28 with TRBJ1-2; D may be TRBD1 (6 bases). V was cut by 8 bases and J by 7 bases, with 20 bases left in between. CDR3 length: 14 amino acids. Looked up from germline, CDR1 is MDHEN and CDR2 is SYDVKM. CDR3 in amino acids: CASQGGFAGVGYTF. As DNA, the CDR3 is TGTGCCAGCCAAGGGGGATTCGCAGGGGTTGGCTACACCTTC.

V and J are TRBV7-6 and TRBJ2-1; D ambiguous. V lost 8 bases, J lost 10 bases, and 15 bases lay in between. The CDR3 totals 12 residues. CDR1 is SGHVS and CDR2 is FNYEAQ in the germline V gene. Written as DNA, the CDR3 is TGTGCCAGCTCCCGATTGGGAAGAGAGCAGTTCTTC. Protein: CASSRLGREQFF. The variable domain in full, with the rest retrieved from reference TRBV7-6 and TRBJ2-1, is GAGVSQSPRYKVTKRGQDVALRCDPISGHVSLYWYRQALGQGPEFLTYFNYEAQQDKSGLPNDRFSAERPEGSISTLTIQRTEQRDSAMYRCASSRLGREQFFGPGTRLTVL.